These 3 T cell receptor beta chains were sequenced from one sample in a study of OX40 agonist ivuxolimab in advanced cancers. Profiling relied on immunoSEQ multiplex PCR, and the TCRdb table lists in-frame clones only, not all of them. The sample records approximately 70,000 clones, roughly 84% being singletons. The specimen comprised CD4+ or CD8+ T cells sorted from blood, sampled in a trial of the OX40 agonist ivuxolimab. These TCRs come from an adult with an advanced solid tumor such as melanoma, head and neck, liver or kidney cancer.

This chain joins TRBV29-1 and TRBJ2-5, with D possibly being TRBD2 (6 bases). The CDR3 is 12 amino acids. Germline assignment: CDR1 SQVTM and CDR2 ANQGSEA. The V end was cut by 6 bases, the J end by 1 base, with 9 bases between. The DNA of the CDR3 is TGCAGCGTCGCCGGGGGCCAAGAGACCCAGTACTTC. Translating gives CSVAGGQETQYF.

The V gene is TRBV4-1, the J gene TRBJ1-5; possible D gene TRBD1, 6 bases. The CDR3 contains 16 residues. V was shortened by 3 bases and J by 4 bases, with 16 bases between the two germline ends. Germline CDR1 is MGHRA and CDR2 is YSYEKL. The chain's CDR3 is CASSQAQGAGNQPQHF. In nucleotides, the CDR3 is TGCGCCAGCAGCCAGGCACAGGGCGCGGGAAATCAGCCCCAGCATTTT.

CDR3 nucleotide sequence: TGTGCCAGCAGCACCGCGGGGGGGCTGGTCAATGAGCAGTTCTTC. Residues: CASSTAGGLVNEQFF. The J gene is TRBJ2-1, the V gene TRBV5-4; 9 bases agree with TRBD2. This CDR3 comprises 15 residues. Germline V lookup: CDR1 SGHNT, CDR2 YYREEE (reference sequence). Losses at the gene ends were 4 bases for V and 6 bases for J; bases not matched to a gene: 8.